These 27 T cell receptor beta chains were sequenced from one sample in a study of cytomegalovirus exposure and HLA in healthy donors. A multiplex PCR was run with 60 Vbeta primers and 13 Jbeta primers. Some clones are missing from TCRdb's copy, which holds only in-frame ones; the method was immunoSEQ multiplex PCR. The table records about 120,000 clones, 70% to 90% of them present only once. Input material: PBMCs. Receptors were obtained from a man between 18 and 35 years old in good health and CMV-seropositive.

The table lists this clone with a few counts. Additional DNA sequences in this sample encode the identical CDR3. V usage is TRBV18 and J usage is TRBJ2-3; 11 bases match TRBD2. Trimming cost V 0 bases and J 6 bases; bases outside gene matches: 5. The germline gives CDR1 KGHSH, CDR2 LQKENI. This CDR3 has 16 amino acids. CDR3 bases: TGTGCCAGCTCACCACCGGTAGCGGGGGGGAAGGATACGCAGTATTTT. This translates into CASSPPVAGGKDTQYF. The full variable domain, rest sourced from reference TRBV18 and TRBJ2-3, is NAGVMQNPRHLVRRRGQEARLRCSPMKGHSHVYWYRQLPEEGLKFMVYLQKENIIDESGMPKERFSAEFPKEGPSILRIQQVVRGDSAAYFCASSPPVAGGKDTQYFGPGTRLTVL.

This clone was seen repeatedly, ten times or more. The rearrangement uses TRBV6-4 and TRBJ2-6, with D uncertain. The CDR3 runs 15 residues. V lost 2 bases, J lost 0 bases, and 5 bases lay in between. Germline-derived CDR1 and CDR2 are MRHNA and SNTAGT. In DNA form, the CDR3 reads TGTGCCAGCAGTGACGGGCGCTCTGGGGCCAACGTCCTGACTTTC. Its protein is CASSDGRSGANVLTF.

The CDR3 bases are TGTGCCAGCGGACCGGGGGGGCCGTTGGATACGCAGTATTTT. It yields the protein CASGPGGPLDTQYF. V usage is TRBV27 and J usage is TRBJ2-3; TRBD2 matches at 8 bases. Trimming removed 8 bases from V and 6 bases from J; junction bases left unmatched: 10. The CDR3 contains 14 residues. CDR1 and CDR2 (germline): MNHEY, SMNVEV (reference sequence).

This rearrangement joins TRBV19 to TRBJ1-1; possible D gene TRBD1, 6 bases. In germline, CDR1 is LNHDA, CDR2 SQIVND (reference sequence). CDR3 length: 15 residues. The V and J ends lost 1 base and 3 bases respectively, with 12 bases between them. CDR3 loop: CASSIAGRGYTEAFF. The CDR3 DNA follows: TGTGCCAGTAGTATAGCGGGCAGGGGATACACTGAAGCTTTCTTT.

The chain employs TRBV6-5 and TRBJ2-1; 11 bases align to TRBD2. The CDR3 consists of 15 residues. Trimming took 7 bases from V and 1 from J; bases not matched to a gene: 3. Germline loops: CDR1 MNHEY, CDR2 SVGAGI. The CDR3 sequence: CASIASGGSYNEQFF. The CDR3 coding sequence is TGTGCCAGCATCGCTAGCGGGGGGTCCTACAATGAGCAGTTCTTC.

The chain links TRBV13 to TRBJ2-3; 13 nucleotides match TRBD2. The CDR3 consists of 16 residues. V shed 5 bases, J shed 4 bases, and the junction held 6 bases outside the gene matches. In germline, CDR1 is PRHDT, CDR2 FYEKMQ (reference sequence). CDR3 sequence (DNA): TGTGCCAGCAGCATCGGGACTAGCGGGGACGCAGATACGCAGTATTTT. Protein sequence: CASSIGTSGDADTQYF.

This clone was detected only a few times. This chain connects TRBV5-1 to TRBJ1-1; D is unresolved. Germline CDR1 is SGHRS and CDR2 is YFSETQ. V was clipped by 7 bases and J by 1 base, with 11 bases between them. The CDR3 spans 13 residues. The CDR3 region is CASGGYTNTEAFF. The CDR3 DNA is TGCGCCAGCGGAGGGTACACGAACACTGAAGCTTTCTTT.

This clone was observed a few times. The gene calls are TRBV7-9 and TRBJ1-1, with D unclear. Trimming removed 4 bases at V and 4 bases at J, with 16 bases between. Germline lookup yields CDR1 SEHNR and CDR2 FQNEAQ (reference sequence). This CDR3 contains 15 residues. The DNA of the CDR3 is TGTGCCAGCAGCTCCCGGACTGGGTATATCACTGAAGCTTTCTTT. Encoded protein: CASSSRTGYITEAFF.

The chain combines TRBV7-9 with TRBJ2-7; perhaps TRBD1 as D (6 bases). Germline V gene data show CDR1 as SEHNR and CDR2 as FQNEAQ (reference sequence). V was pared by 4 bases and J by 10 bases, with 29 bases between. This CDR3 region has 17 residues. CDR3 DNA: TGTGCCAGCAGCTCCGTGACCGGAGGACAGTCGATATTTAGACAGTACTTC. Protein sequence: CASSSVTGGQSIFRQYF.

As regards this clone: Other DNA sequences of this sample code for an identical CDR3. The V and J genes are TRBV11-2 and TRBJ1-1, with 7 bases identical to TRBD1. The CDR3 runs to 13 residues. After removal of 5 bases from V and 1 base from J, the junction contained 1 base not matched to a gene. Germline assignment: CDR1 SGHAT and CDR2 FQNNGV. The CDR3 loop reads CASSRTGNTEAFF. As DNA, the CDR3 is TGTGCCAGCAGCCGGACAGGGAACACTGAAGCTTTCTTT.

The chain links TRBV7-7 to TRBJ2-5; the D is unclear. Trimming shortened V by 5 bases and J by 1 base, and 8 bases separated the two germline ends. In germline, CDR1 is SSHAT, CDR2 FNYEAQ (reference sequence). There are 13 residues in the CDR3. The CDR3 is CASSQQSQETQYF. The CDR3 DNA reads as TGTGCCAGCAGCCAACAATCCCAAGAGACCCAGTACTTC.

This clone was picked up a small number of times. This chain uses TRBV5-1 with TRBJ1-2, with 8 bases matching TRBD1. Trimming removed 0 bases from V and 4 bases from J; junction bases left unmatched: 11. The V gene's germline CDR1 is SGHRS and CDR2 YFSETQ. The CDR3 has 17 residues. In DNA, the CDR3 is TGCGCCAGCAGCTTGGTGACAGGGGAGGCTCGTGCCTATGGCTACACCTTC. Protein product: CASSLVTGEARAYGYTF.

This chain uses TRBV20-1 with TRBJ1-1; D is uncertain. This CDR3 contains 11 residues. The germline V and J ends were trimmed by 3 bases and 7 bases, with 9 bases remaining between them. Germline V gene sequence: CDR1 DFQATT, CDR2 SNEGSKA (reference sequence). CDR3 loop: CSASWQNEAFF. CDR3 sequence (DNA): TGCAGTGCTAGCTGGCAGAATGAAGCTTTCTTT.

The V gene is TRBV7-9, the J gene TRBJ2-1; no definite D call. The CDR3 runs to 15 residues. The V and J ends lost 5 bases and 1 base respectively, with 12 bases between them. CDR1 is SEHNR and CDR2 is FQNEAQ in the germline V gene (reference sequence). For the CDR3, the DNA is TGTGCCAGCAGCCTGGGCTCAGGTTCCTACAATGAGCAGTTCTTC. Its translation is CASSLGSGSYNEQFF.

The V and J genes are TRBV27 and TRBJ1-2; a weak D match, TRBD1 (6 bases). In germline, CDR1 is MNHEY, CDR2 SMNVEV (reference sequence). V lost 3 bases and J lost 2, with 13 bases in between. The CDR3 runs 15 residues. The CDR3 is CASSFSGAVNYGYTF. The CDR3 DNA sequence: TGTGCCAGCAGTTTTTCAGGGGCAGTAAACTATGGCTACACCTTC.

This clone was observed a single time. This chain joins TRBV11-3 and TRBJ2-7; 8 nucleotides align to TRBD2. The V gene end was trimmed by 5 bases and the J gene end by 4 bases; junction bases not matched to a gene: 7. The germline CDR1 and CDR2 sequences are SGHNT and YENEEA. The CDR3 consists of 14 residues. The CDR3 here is CASSGAGGSYEQYF. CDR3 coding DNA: TGTGCCAGCAGCGGTGCGGGGGGTTCATACGAGCAGTACTTC.

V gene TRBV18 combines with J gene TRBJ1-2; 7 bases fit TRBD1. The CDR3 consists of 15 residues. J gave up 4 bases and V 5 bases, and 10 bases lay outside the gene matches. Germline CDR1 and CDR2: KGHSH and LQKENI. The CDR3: CASSSQGPPGYGYTF. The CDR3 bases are TGTGCCAGCTCATCACAGGGGCCCCCGGGCTATGGCTACACCTTC.

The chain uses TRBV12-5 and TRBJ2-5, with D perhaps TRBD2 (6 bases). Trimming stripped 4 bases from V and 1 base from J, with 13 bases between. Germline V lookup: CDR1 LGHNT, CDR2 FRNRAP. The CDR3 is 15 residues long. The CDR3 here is CASGSVGGSQETQYF. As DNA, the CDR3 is TGTGCTAGTGGTTCCGTTGGGGGGAGCCAAGAGACCCAGTACTTC.

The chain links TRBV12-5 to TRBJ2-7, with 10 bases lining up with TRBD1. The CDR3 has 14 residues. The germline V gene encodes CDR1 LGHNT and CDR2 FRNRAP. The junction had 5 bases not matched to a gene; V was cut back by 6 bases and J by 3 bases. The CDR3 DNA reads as TGTGCTAGTGGGGAGGGACAGGGGATCTACGAGCAGTACTTC. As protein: CASGEGQGIYEQYF. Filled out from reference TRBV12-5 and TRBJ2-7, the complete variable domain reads DARVTQTPRHKVTEMGQEVTMRCQPILGHNTVFWYRQTMMQGLELLAYFRNRAPLDDSGMPKDRFSAEMPDATLATLKIQPSEPRDSAVYFCASGEGQGIYEQYFGPGTRLTVT.

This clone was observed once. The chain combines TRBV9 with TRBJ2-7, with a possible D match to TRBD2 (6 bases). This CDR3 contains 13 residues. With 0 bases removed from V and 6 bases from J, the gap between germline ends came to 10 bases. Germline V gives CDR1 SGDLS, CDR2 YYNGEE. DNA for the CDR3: TGTGCCAGCAGCGTAGGAGGAGGGTTCGAGCAGTACTTC. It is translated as CASSVGGGFEQYF.

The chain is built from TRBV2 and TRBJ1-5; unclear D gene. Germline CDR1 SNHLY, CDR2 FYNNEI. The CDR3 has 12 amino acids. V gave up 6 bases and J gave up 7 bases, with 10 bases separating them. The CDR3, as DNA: TGTGCCAGCAGCTACTCATCACAGCCCCAGCATTTT. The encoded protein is CASSYSSQPQHF.

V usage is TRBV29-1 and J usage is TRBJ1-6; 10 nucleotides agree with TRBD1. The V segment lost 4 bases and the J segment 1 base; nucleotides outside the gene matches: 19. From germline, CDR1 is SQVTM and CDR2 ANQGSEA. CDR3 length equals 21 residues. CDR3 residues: CSVVVTFCKTGGASYNSPLHF. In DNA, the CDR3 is TGCAGCGTTGTGGTGACCTTTTGTAAGACAGGGGGCGCTTCCTATAATTCACCCCTCCACTTT.

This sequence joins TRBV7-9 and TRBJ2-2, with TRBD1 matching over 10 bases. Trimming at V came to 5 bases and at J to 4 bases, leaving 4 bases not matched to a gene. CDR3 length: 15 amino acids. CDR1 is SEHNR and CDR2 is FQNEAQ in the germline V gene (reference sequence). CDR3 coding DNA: TGTGCCAGCAGCGGGACAGGGGAGGCCACCGGGGAGCTGTTTTTT. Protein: CASSGTGEATGELFF. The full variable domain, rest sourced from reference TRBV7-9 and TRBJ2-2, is DTGVSQNPRHKITKRGQNVTFRCDPISEHNRLYWYRQTLGQGPEFLTYFQNEAQLEKSRLLSDRFSAERPKGSFSTLEIQRTEQGDSAMYLCASSGTGEATGELFFGEGSRLTVL.

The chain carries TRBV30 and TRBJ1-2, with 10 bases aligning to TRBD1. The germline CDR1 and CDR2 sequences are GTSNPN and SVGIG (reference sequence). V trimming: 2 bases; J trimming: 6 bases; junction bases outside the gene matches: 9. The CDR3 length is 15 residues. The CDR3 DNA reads TGTGCCTGGAGTCGGACAGGGGGGGCGCGGCATGGCTACACCTTC. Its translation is CAWSRTGGARHGYTF.

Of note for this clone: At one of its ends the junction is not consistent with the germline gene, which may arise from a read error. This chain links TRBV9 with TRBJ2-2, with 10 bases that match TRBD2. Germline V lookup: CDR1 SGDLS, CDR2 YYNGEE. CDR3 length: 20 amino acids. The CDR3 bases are TGTGCCAGCAGCGCCCCGAGGGGAGCGGGGGGGCCAATGAACGCCGGGGAGCTGTTTTTT. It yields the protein CASSAPRGAGGPMNAGELFF.

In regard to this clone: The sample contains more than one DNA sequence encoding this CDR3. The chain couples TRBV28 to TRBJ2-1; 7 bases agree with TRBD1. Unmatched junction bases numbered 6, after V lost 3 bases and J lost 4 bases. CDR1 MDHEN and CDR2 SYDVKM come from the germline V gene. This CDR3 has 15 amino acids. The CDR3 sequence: CASSFPGTAYNEQFF. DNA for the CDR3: TGTGCCAGCAGTTTCCCCGGGACAGCTTACAATGAGCAGTTCTTC.

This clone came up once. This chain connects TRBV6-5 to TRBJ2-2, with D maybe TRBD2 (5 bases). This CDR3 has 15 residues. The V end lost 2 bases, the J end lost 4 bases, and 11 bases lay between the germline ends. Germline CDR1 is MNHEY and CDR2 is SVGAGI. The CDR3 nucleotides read TGTGCCAGCAGTTACAGAGGGCTAGGCACCGGGGAGCTGTTTTTT. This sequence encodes CASSYRGLGTGELFF.